The source of this T cell receptor (beta chain) is a study of siplizumab effects on memory and regulatory T cells. Produced via immunoSEQ multiplex PCR; TCRdb's table is partial and in-frame only. Of 100,000 or so clones in the sample, about 92% were seen once. J lost 8 bases, V lost 5 bases, and 8 bases had no gene match. The CDR3 is 14 amino acids. Germline V gene sequence: CDR1 MNHNY, CDR2 SVGAGI (reference sequence). Sequencing used Tregs sorted from blood. The chain links TRBV6-6 to TRBJ1-4, with 7 positions matching TRBD1. This clonotype was obtained from a human donor in good health. CDR3 DNA sequence: TGTGCCAGCAGTCATACAGGGGATGTGGAAAAACTGTTTTTT. Translation gives CASSHTGDVEKLFF.